This TCR beta chain was sequenced in a study of T-cell reconstitution after alpha-beta-depleted transplantation in children listed by TCRdb under 2016. Broadly, across the study: T-cell immune reconstitution after TCRalphabeta/CD19-depleted allogeneic hematopoietic cell transplantation in children was quantitatively tracked in the study by means of TCR repertoire profiling.

Cut back by 2 bases and 5 bases, the V and J ends lie 18 bases apart. Spanning cysteine to phenylalanine, the CDR3 consists of 17 amino acids. Solely the CDR3 DNA is kept, with 51 bases framed from the first base. The germline V gene (reference sequence) sets CDR1 to WNHNN and CDR2 to SYGVQD. The library was built by means of PCR. The listed sequencing device is Illumina HiSeq 2500. Molecular barcoding was employed in the preparation of TCR libraries, with unique molecular identifiers being used to normalize TCRbeta repertoire quantification. TCRdb trimmed the raw reads at Q25, called clones with MiXCR and kept productive beta chains. One record per CDR3 amino acid sequence lists the most common genes and DNA. This sample has about a million distinct CDR3 sequences in its table, and around 30% of those were observed once. Of the sample, around 30% is held by the ten largest clones. This clonotype was seen a few times. What antigen it recognizes has not been identified. No much larger clone exists at a distance of one base, and base qualities are not known.

Study-wide conclusions, independent of this receptor: Apparently early alphabetaT-cell count recovery about two months after transplant reportedly relied on only several hundred rapidly expanded clones derived from non-depleted graft cells. Over the following months the frequencies of hyperexpanded clones went down, and after one year T-cell counts and TCRbeta diversity were mostly credited to newly produced T cells. The high TCRbeta diversity at day 60 in some patients was ascribed to recipient T cells and intrathymic progenitors that had survived conditioning.

In light of the paper, this sample's treatment or condition label describes: allogeneic hematopoietic cell transplantation with graft depleted of TCRalphabeta T cells and CD19 B cells. TCRalphabeta/CD19-depleted allogeneic hematopoietic cell grafts were given to the transplant recipients, all of whom were children. This sequence uses TRBV10-1 and TRBJ2-2; the D gene is perhaps TRBD1 or TRBD2, as each covers 7 bases. The clonotype comes from a boy in the first two years of life who had a stem cell transplant for SCID, so the T cells may come from the graft donor. The source was PBMCs, mostly from graft donor cells, collected 360 days after TCRalphabeta/CD19-depleted stem cell transplant. CDR3 region: CASSENLGTAGTGELFF. DNA sequence: TGCGCCAGCAGTGAGAATTTAGGGACAGCGGGGACCGGGGAGCTGTTTTTT.